Below are 18 T cell receptor beta chains sequenced from a single sample in a study of patients and donors after allogeneic stem cell transplantation. From the RT-PCR reads, TCRdb called clonotypes with MiXCR, one entry per CDR3 protein. Of about a million distinct CDR3 sequences listed, roughly 18% are singletons. The source material was blood, either unsorted or a sorted T cell fraction (not recorded which). These receptors were taken from a human donor who was either an allogeneic HSCT recipient or a stem cell or donor lymphocyte infusion donor (not recorded which). It is not recorded whose cells these are; they may come from a transplant donor.

V gene TRBV20-1 combines with J gene TRBJ2-7; D possibly matches TRBD1 or TRBD2 (5 bases each). V was shortened by 3 bases and J by 7 bases, with 16 bases between the two germline ends. Looked up from germline, CDR1 is DFQATT and CDR2 is SNEGSKA (reference sequence). CDR3 length: 13 amino acids. The CDR3 DNA sequence: TGCAGTGCTAGTGGTGTGGTTGGGGGTGAGCAGTACTTC. Protein: CSASGVVGGEQYF.

The V call is TRBV6-1, the J call TRBJ2-1; TRBD1 might be the D (5 bases). CDR3 size: 14 residues. V was trimmed by 4 bases and J by 2 bases, leaving 9 bases between them. In germline, CDR1 is MNHNS, CDR2 SASEGT. CDR3 in amino acids: CASSGGATYNEQFF. The CDR3 DNA reads TGTGCCAGCAGTGGTGGGGCGACCTACAATGAGCAGTTCTTC.

In its sample, this clonotype was seen a few times. The chain uses TRBV20-1 and TRBJ2-7; D might be TRBD2 (7 bases). V was trimmed by 6 bases and J by 6 bases, leaving 21 bases between them. The CDR3 is 14 residues long. Germline V CDR1 and CDR2: DFQATT, SNEGSKA (reference sequence). The CDR3 DNA follows: TGCAGTGCGCCAGAGGCTAGGCGGGGGCGCGAGCAGTACTTC. Its translation is CSAPEARRGREQYF.

The chain combines TRBV7-3 with TRBJ2-1; no definite D call. With 2 bases removed from V and 7 bases from J, the gap between germline ends came to 9 bases. Germline CDR1 SGHTA, CDR2 FQGTGA. The CDR3 length is 13 residues. The CDR3 is CASSLGHWNEQFF. The CDR3 DNA sequence: TGTGCCAGCAGCTTAGGGCATTGGAATGAGCAGTTCTTC.

The chain joins TRBV6-5 to TRBJ1-1; D might be TRBD1 (5 bases). The germline V gene encodes CDR1 MNHEY and CDR2 SVGAGI. This CDR3 is 18 amino acids long. The V gene lost 0 bases and the J gene lost 4 bases, with 21 bases spanning the gap. The CDR3 sequence: CASSYSRGRAARSTEAFF. CDR3 nucleotide sequence: TGTGCCAGCAGTTACTCGAGGGGAAGGGCCGCACGTTCCACTGAAGCTTTCTTT.

There are many counts of this clonotype. The V gene is TRBV29-1, the J gene TRBJ2-3, with TRBD2 identical over 7 bases. The CDR3 extends over 14 amino acids. Germline loops: CDR1 SQVTM, CDR2 ANQGSEA. The J segment lost 0 bases and the V segment lost 5 bases, leaving 5 bases of the junction unmatched. The CDR3 loop reads CSVHGGRSTDTQYF. The CDR3 DNA follows: TGCAGCGTTCACGGGGGGAGAAGCACAGATACGCAGTATTTT.

This chain uses TRBV20-1 with TRBJ1-2; the D gene is possibly TRBD1 (6 bases). The CDR3 sequence is 14 residues long. Per the germline V gene, CDR1 is DFQATT and CDR2 is SNEGSKA (reference sequence). V dropped 0 bases and J dropped 6 bases, with 14 bases sitting between them. The CDR3 DNA reads as TGCAGTGCTAGAGACCCCCGGGGGCGGGATGGCTACACCTTC. This encodes CSARDPRGRDGYTF.

The chain joins TRBV12-3 or TRBV12-4 to TRBJ1-4; TRBD1 matches 7 bases. This CDR3 spans 17 amino acids. J lost 0 bases, V lost 4 bases, and 8 bases had no gene match. The CDR3 DNA sequence: TGTGCCAGCAGTTCCGAATTAGACAGGGCAACTAATGAAAAACTGTTTTTT. Translated: CASSSELDRATNEKLFF.

The chain is built from TRBV9 and TRBJ2-5, with a possible D match to TRBD2 (6 bases). The CDR3 has 16 amino acids. Trimming shortened V by 2 bases and J by 1 base, and 15 bases separated the two germline ends. The germline V gene has CDR1 SGDLS and CDR2 YYNGEE. The CDR3 DNA reads TGTGCCAGCAGCGTGGCGGGGCCGACGTCCCAAGAGACCCAGTACTTC. Protein sequence: CASSVAGPTSQETQYF.

The V call is TRBV3-1, the J call TRBJ2-3; 11 bases agree with TRBD2. J gave up 4 bases and V 4 bases, and 13 bases lay outside the gene matches. CDR3 length: 18 amino acids. CDR1 and CDR2 (germline): LGHDT, YNNKEL (reference sequence). CDR3 DNA sequence: TGTGCCAGCAGCCCAACAGGGCCTCTAGCGGGAGGCGCAGATACGCAGTATTTT. Translated, it gives CASSPTGPLAGGADTQYF.

J is TRBJ2-7 and V is TRBV27; D is perhaps TRBD1 (6 bases). The CDR3 contains 15 residues. Germline V gene lookup returns CDR1 MNHEY and CDR2 SMNVEV (reference sequence). The ends were cut back, 5 bases at V and 4 bases at J, with 18 bases in the middle. CDR3 loop: CASSGMTGEYYEQYF. The CDR3 coding sequence is TGTGCCAGCAGTGGCATGACAGGTGAATATTACGAGCAGTACTTC.

The rearrangement uses TRBV10-3 and TRBJ2-2; D uncertain. The CDR3 loop spans 13 amino acids. Germline-derived CDR1 and CDR2 are ENHRY and SYGVKD. V was clipped by 5 bases and J by 1 base, with 5 bases between them. CDR3 in DNA: TGTGCCATCAGTCGGGTGAACACCGGGGAGCTGTTTTTT. It encodes CAISRVNTGELFF.

The sample holds a few counts of this clonotype. This sequence joins TRBV29-1 and TRBJ2-1; TRBD2 agrees at 7 bases. The ends lost 1 base at V and 7 bases at J; junction bases unmatched: 4. Looked up from germline, CDR1 is SQVTM and CDR2 is ANQGSEA. The CDR3 extends over 13 amino acids. The CDR3 nucleotides read TGCAGCGTTGAAGGCGAGGGAGGGAATGAGCAGTTCTTC. Its protein is CSVEGEGGNEQFF.

The chain employs TRBV4-1 and TRBJ1-2; D is possibly TRBD1 (6 bases). This CDR3 spans 14 amino acids. The V gene lost 0 bases and the J gene lost 4 bases, with 9 bases spanning the gap. The V gene's germline CDR1 is MGHRA and CDR2 YSYEKL. CDR3 in DNA: TGCGCCAGCAGCCAAGACCCAGGGGCCTATGGCTACACCTTC. Its translation is CASSQDPGAYGYTF.

This clonotype came up a few times. The DNA for the CDR3 is TGCAGTGCTAGTTCCCTAGCGGCTGGACCCTACGAGCAGTACTTC. This gives the protein CSASSLAAGPYEQYF. The chain recombines TRBV20-1 with TRBJ2-7, with 7 bases fitting TRBD2. Germline CDR1 is DFQATT and CDR2 is SNEGSKA (reference sequence). This CDR3 is built from 15 residues. J gave up 2 bases and V 3 bases, and 10 bases lay outside the gene matches.

A few counts support this clonotype. The rearrangement links TRBV11-2 to TRBJ2-3, with 10 bases identical to TRBD2. Germline lookup yields CDR1 SGHAT and CDR2 FQNNGV. With 1 base clipped from V and 4 bases from J, the junction kept 2 bases outside the gene matches. The CDR3 spans 15 residues. CDR3 sequence: CASSLAGLASDTQYF. In DNA, the CDR3 is TGTGCCAGCAGCTTAGCGGGACTAGCGTCAGATACGCAGTATTTT. Full variable domain (rest looked up from reference TRBV11-2 and TRBJ2-3): EAGVAQSPRYKIIEKRQSVAFWCNPISGHATLYWYQQILGQGPKLLIQFQNNGVVDDSQLPKDRFSAERLKGVDSTLKIQPAKLEDSAVYLCASSLAGLASDTQYFGPGTRLTVL.

The V call is TRBV10-3, the J call TRBJ1-2; a weak D match, TRBD1 (6 bases). V was clipped by 2 bases and J by 5 bases, with 18 bases between them. The CDR3 has 16 residues. The germline V gene has CDR1 ENHRY and CDR2 SYGVKD. The CDR3 spells CAISEDRVGGWYGYTF. CDR3 sequence (DNA): TGTGCCATCAGTGAGGATCGCGTAGGGGGTTGGTATGGCTACACCTTC.

The genes are TRBV7-8 and TRBJ2-1; D is perhaps TRBD1 or TRBD2 (6 bases each). V was shortened by 7 bases and J by 5 bases, with 21 bases between the two germline ends. The germline CDR1 and CDR2 sequences are SGHVS and FQNEAQ. There are 16 residues in the CDR3. The CDR3 spells CASTPPGRTDNNEQFF. As DNA, the CDR3 is TGTGCCAGCACCCCCCCTGGGAGGACAGACAACAATGAGCAGTTCTTC.